A single sample is the source of the 30 T cell receptor beta chains below, sequenced in a study of cytomegalovirus exposure and HLA in healthy donors. Primers included in the PCR were 60 Vbeta and 13 Jbeta primers. Here immunoSEQ multiplex PCR was the method, and the copy in TCRdb shows in-frame clones only, minus some. This table holds 150,000 to 200,000 clones, around 79% found once. Sequencing was carried out using PBMCs. The receptors were sampled from a woman aged 40 to 50 in good health and CMV-seronegative.

This clone has more than one count but fewer than ten. The V call is TRBV28, the J call TRBJ2-1; TRBD1 matches at 8 bases. J gave up 10 bases and V 6 bases, and 8 bases lay outside the gene matches. Germline CDR1 is MDHEN and CDR2 is SYDVKM. This CDR3 comprises 13 residues. The CDR3 bases are TGTGCCAGCAGCTTGGCAGGGGGCGGAGAGCAGTTCTTC. This gives the protein CASSLAGGGEQFF.

V gene TRBV27 combines with J gene TRBJ1-2; the D gene is possibly TRBD1 (5 bases). Germline CDR1 MNHEY, CDR2 SMNVEV (reference sequence). V lost 5 bases and J lost 4, with 14 bases in between. The CDR3 is made up of 14 amino acids. In DNA, the CDR3 is TGTGCCAGCAGTCCGACGGGACTCCTCTATGGCTACACCTTC. Residues: CASSPTGLLYGYTF.

This chain connects TRBV5-4 to TRBJ2-1; TRBD2 aligns across 14 bases. V lost 7 bases, J lost 4 bases, and 1 base stayed unmatched. Germline V gene sequence: CDR1 SGHNT, CDR2 YYREEE (reference sequence). The CDR3 sequence is 14 residues long. The CDR3 here is CASGLAGGYNEQFF. The CDR3 DNA sequence: TGTGCCAGCGGACTAGCGGGGGGATACAATGAGCAGTTCTTC. Full variable domain (outside the CDR3, taken from reference TRBV5-4 and TRBJ2-1): ETGVTQSPTHLIKTRGQQVTLRCSSQSGHNTVSWYQQALGQGPQFIFQYYREEENGRGNFPPRFSGLQFPNYSSELNVNALELDDSALYLCASGLAGGYNEQFFGPGTRLTVL.

This chain uses TRBV5-8 with TRBJ1-1; TRBD1 matches 11 bases. The V gene end was trimmed by 4 bases and the J gene end by 4 bases; junction bases not matched to a gene: 12. CDR1 SGHTS and CDR2 YDEGEE come from the germline V gene. This CDR3 is 17 amino acids long. In nucleotides, the CDR3 is TGTGCCAGCAGCGGACAGGGGGCCGCTGGAATCAGCACTGAAGCTTTCTTT. It encodes CASSGQGAAGISTEAFF.

The rearrangement uses TRBV5-5 and TRBJ2-3, with 7 bases lining up with TRBD1. The CDR3 covers 15 residues. V gave up 5 bases and J gave up 2 bases; unmatched junction bases: 8. CDR1 and CDR2 (germline): SGHKS, YYEKEE (reference sequence). The CDR3 DNA reads TGTGCCAGCAGACAAAAGGGGGCTCTCACAGATACGCAGTATTTT. Translation: CASRQKGALTDTQYF.

The rearrangement joins TRBV7-9 to TRBJ1-1; TRBD1 matches 7 bases. V shed 5 bases, J shed 4 bases, and the junction held 10 bases outside the gene matches. From germline, CDR1 is SEHNR and CDR2 FQNEAQ (reference sequence). This CDR3 spans 15 amino acids. The chain's CDR3 is CASSSQRQGGTEAFF. DNA for the CDR3: TGTGCCAGCAGCAGCCAGAGACAGGGAGGCACTGAAGCTTTCTTT.

The chain joins TRBV10-3 to TRBJ1-3, with D possibly matching TRBD1 (5 bases). Germline V gene sequence: CDR1 ENHRY, CDR2 SYGVKD. This CDR3 contains 16 residues. The V gene lost 10 bases and the J gene lost 0 bases, with 19 bases spanning the gap. The CDR3, as DNA: TGTGCCACCAGGCGGGACGGGGGGAGCTCTGGAAACACCATATATTTT. It translates to CATRRDGGSSGNTIYF.

The chain uses TRBV6-1 and TRBJ1-4; 11 nucleotides line up with TRBD1. Germline assignment: CDR1 MNHNS and CDR2 SASEGT. The CDR3 consists of 16 residues. The junction had 4 bases not matched to a gene; V was cut back by 4 bases and J by 3 bases. CDR3 amino acids: CASSGDRGFANEKLFF. DNA for the CDR3: TGTGCCAGCAGTGGGGACAGGGGGTTTGCTAATGAAAAACTGTTTTTT.

The chain recombines TRBV10-1 with TRBJ1-4; 9 bases are shared with TRBD1. V gave up 4 bases and J gave up 7 bases; unmatched junction bases: 4. CDR1 WNHNN and CDR2 SYGVQD come from the germline V gene (reference sequence). The CDR3 extends over 14 amino acids. The CDR3 DNA reads TGCGCCAGCAGTGCAGGACAGGGGAGTGAAAAACTGTTTTTT. It specifies CASSAGQGSEKLFF.

The V gene is TRBV23-1, the J gene TRBJ1-2; D call uncertain. TRBV23-1 is an ORF for which the function is uncertain. The V end was cut by 2 bases, the J end by 4 bases, with 11 bases between. This CDR3 spans 14 amino acids. In nucleotides, the CDR3 is TGCGCCAGCAGTCAAGTGGTAGCCTTCTATGGCTACACCTTC. It encodes CASSQVVAFYGYTF.

This chain connects TRBV9 to TRBJ1-3; possibly TRBD1 for D (6 bases). CDR3 size: 15 residues. CDR1 and CDR2 from the germline V gene are SGDLS and YYNGEE. V dropped 1 base and J dropped 0 bases, with 8 bases sitting between them. The CDR3 sequence is CASSVRGASGNTIYF. The CDR3 coding sequence is TGTGCCAGCAGCGTACGGGGGGCCTCTGGAAACACCATATATTTT.

The chain has TRBV6-6 and TRBJ1-1; maybe TRBD1 (5 bases). V gave up 3 bases and J gave up 6 bases, with 17 bases separating them. CDR3 length: 15 residues. In germline, CDR1 is MNHNY, CDR2 SVGAGI (reference sequence). CDR3 sequence: CASSYTRGTPPEAFF. Written as DNA, the CDR3 is TGTGCCAGCAGTTATACAAGGGGCACGCCCCCTGAAGCTTTCTTT.

This chain uses TRBV5-1 with TRBJ1-1; 8 positions agree with TRBD1. CDR1 is SGHRS, CDR2 YFSETQ, per germline. V lost 5 bases, J lost 7 bases, and 4 bases stayed unmatched. The CDR3 extends over 12 amino acids. In nucleotides, the CDR3 is TGCGCCAGCAGTGCTGGGACAGGTGAAGCTTTCTTT. Its protein is CASSAGTGEAFF.

The chain couples TRBV5-4 to TRBJ2-7; 7 bases agree with TRBD1. The germline V gene has CDR1 SGHNT and CDR2 YYREEE (reference sequence). V shed 4 bases, J shed 2 bases, and the junction held 6 bases outside the gene matches. This CDR3 contains 14 residues. The CDR3 spells CASSEDRPPYEQYF. Written as DNA, the CDR3 is TGTGCCAGCAGCGAGGACAGGCCGCCCTACGAGCAGTACTTC.

This sequence joins TRBV7-6 and TRBJ2-3, with TRBD2 matching 11 bases. Unmatched junction bases numbered 5, after V lost 5 bases and J lost 4 bases. The CDR3 is 15 residues long. Germline values: CDR1 SGHVS, CDR2 FNYEAQ. CDR3 bases: TGTGCCAGCAGCCCGCAGACTAGCGGGGCAGATACGCAGTATTTT. Protein product: CASSPQTSGADTQYF.

The chain recombines TRBV5-6 with TRBJ2-2; possibly TRBD1 for D (5 bases). CDR3 length: 17 amino acids. CDR1 and CDR2 from the germline V gene are SGHDT and YYEEEE. Trimming left V 2 bases short and J 5 bases short, with 19 bases between. DNA for the CDR3: TGTGCCAGCAGCTTAACTTTTTCTTTTGGGGCAACCGGGGAGCTGTTTTTT. This sequence encodes CASSLTFSFGATGELFF.

This clone was picked up a small number of times. The V call is TRBV7-3, the J call TRBJ2-5; 10 bases align to TRBD2. The CDR3 is made up of 16 amino acids. V was clipped by 1 base and J by 3 bases; unmatched bases: 5. Per the germline V gene, CDR1 is SGHTA and CDR2 is FQGTGA. This CDR3 reads CASSLRGLAGEETQYF. The CDR3 DNA reads as TGTGCCAGCAGCTTAAGAGGGCTAGCGGGGGAAGAGACCCAGTACTTC.

The rearrangement links TRBV27 to TRBJ2-2; weak D call: TRBD2 (5 bases). Germline V CDR1 and CDR2: MNHEY, SMNVEV (reference sequence). The CDR3 extends over 17 amino acids. V shed 2 bases and J shed 3 bases, with 16 bases lying between them. In nucleotides, the CDR3 is TGTGCCAGCAGTTTACGAGCGGTTCGGGGTCACACCGGGGAGCTGTTTTTT. This translates into CASSLRAVRGHTGELFF.

The rearrangement uses TRBV6-1 and TRBJ1-4; 8 bases match TRBD1. Germline V lookup: CDR1 MNHNS, CDR2 SASEGT. There are 14 residues in the CDR3. Trimming cost V 7 bases and J 7 bases; bases outside gene matches: 8. In nucleotides, the CDR3 is TGTGCCAGCACACGGACAGGGTCTGGTGAAAAACTGTTTTTT. It encodes CASTRTGSGEKLFF.

This chain links TRBV6-6 with TRBJ1-6, with 7 bases identical to TRBD1. CDR3 length: 15 amino acids. Germline CDR1 and CDR2: MNHNY and SVGAGI (reference sequence). Unmatched junction bases numbered 7, after V lost 4 bases and J lost 7 bases. CDR3 in amino acids: CASSSDRVGNSPLHF. The CDR3 DNA reads as TGTGCCAGCAGTTCCGACAGGGTGGGGAATTCACCCCTCCACTTT.

The CDR3 here is CASSPYLQETQYF. As DNA, the CDR3 is TGTGCCAGCAGCCCCTACCTCCAAGAGACCCAGTACTTC. V and J are TRBV5-6 and TRBJ2-5; unclear D gene. The V end lost 4 bases, the J end lost 1 base, and 8 bases lay between the germline ends. The CDR3 contains 13 residues. Germline V gene lookup returns CDR1 SGHDT and CDR2 YYEEEE.

This clone was seen once. DNA for the CDR3: TGTGCCAGCAGCTTCATGGTGGTATTCGGTGGGGCCAACGTCCTGACTTTC. Protein product: CASSFMVVFGGANVLTF. V is TRBV5-4 and J is TRBJ2-6; no definite D call. Trimming stripped 2 bases from V and 3 bases from J, with 15 bases between. Germline lookup yields CDR1 SGHNT and CDR2 YYREEE (reference sequence). The CDR3 has 17 residues.

The rearrangement joins TRBV19 to TRBJ2-7; 8 bases are a match to TRBD2. Germline V lookup: CDR1 LNHDA, CDR2 SQIVND (reference sequence). The CDR3 length is 13 residues. V lost 5 bases and J lost 4; bases outside the gene matches: 4. CDR3 coding DNA: TGTGCCAGTAGTGCGGGGGGCAGGTACGAGCAGTACTTC. Residues: CASSAGGRYEQYF. Complete variable domain (other parts from reference TRBV19 and TRBJ2-7): DGGITQSPKYLFRKEGQNVTLSCEQNLNHDAMYWYRQDPGQGLRLIYYSQIVNDFQKGDIAEGYSVSREKKESFPLTVTSAQKNPTAFYLCASSAGGRYEQYFGPGTRLTVT.

The CDR3 nucleotides are TGTGCCAGCAGCTCCCTTTTTCGGGGGGCCTACGAGCAGTACTTC. This sequence encodes CASSSLFRGAYEQYF. The genes are TRBV5-5 and TRBJ2-5; 7 bases agree with TRBD2. Near its end, the DNA agrees better with TRBJ2-7, so the J call may be wrong. This CDR3 has 15 amino acids. CDR1 and CDR2 (germline): SGHKS, YYEKEE (reference sequence).

V gene TRBV7-6 combines with J gene TRBJ1-3; weak D call: TRBD1 (6 bases). This CDR3 has 14 amino acids. Trimming pared 4 bases from V and 7 bases from J, leaving 14 bases between. Germline V gene sequence: CDR1 SGHVS, CDR2 FNYEAQ. CDR3 loop: CASSSYRAVNTIYF. The CDR3 DNA reads as TGTGCCAGCAGCTCCTACAGGGCGGTGAACACCATATATTTT.

The chain recombines TRBV6-5 with TRBJ1-6; no firm D call. V gave up 6 bases and J gave up 5 bases, with 11 bases separating them. The germline CDR1 and CDR2 sequences are MNHEY and SVGAGI. The CDR3 consists of 14 residues. CDR3 bases: TGTGCCAGCAGAGAAGAGGGCCATAATTCACCCCTCCACTTT. Protein sequence: CASREEGHNSPLHF.

This chain joins TRBV5-5 and TRBJ2-1, with 7 bases fitting TRBD2. This CDR3 has 13 amino acids. The germline gives CDR1 SGHKS, CDR2 YYEKEE (reference sequence). With V trimmed by 5 bases and J by 6 bases, 5 bases remained unmatched. The CDR3 sequence is CASRYTGGNEQFF. CDR3 nucleotides: TGTGCCAGCAGATACACGGGAGGCAATGAGCAGTTCTTC.

The V gene is TRBV11-2, the J gene TRBJ2-2; D call uncertain. Germline V gene sequence: CDR1 SGHAT, CDR2 FQNNGV. V was cut by 6 bases and J by 0 bases, with 17 bases left in between. The CDR3 runs to 17 residues. The CDR3 protein is CASSSHPTPTNTGELFF. CDR3 sequence (DNA): TGTGCCAGCAGTTCCCACCCCACACCCACGAACACCGGGGAGCTGTTTTTT.

This clone was seen once. The sample contains more than one DNA sequence encoding this CDR3. The rearrangement links TRBV5-5 to TRBJ2-1; tentative D call: TRBD1 (6 bases). Per the germline V gene, CDR1 is SGHKS and CDR2 is YYEKEE (reference sequence). This CDR3 has 13 residues. Between the trimmed V and J ends, which lost 5 bases and 12 bases, there was a span of 18 bases. CDR3 coding DNA: TGTGCCAGCAGTTTAAACACCCTCAGGGGGCAGTTCTTC. Its protein is CASSLNTLRGQFF.

The chain carries TRBV9 and TRBJ2-5; the match to TRBD2 covers 12 bases. V was pared by 3 bases and J by 5 bases, with 8 bases of the junction left unmatched. This CDR3 has 16 amino acids. Germline V CDR1 and CDR2: SGDLS, YYNGEE. The CDR3 reads CASSGRTSGATETQYF. Here the CDR3 DNA reads TGTGCCAGCAGCGGCAGGACTAGCGGGGCAACGGAGACCCAGTACTTC.